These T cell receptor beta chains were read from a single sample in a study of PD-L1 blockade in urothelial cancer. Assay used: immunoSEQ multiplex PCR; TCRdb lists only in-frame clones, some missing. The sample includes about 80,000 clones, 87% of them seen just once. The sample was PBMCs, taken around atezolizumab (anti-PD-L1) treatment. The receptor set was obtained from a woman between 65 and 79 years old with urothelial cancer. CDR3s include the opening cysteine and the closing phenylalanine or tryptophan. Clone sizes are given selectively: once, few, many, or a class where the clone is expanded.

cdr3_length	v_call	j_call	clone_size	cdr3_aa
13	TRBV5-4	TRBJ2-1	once	CASSLDYGGEQFF
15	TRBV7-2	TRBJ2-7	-	CASSLVGGGDYEQYF
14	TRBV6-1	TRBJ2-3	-	CASSETGVTDTQYF
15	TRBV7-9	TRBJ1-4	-	CASSTDRGYNEKLFF
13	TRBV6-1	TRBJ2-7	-	CASSPVAAYEQYF
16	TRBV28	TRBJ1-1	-	CASSPRTGKGSTEAFF
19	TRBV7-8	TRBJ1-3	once	CASSLTQLSAAFSGNTIYF
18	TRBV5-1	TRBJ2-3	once	CASSLGFSGTSGTDTQYF
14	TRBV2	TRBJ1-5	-	CASSGQLGNQPQHF
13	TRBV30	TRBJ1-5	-	CAWSQGFGQPQHF
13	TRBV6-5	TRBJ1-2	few	CASSYSFDYGYTF
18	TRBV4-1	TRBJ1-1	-	CASSHIKTGNREGTEAFF
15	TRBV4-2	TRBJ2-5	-	CASSQADFGGETQYF
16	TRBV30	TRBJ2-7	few	CAWSVRGPPTIYEQYF
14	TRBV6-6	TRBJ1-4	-	CASSYRDRVEKLFF
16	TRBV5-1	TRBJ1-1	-	CASSLMGEGPGTEAFF
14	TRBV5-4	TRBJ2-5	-	CASSLAGAGETQYF